The 28 T cell receptor beta chains below come from one sample, sequenced in a study of blood T cells in healthy people across ages. The use of a sample-barcoded 5' primer and a J-beta primer mix characterized a second PCR of about 7 to 12 cycles. In TCRdb, the 5' RACE reads were re-called with MiXCR into one record per CDR3 protein. The repertoire holds about 1.4 million distinct CDR3 sequences, with approximately 63% as singletons. The sequencing input was blood. The origin of the receptors is a man aged 18 to 30 in good health.

This clonotype was recorded a few times. V and J are TRBV6-5 and TRBJ2-1, with a possible D match to TRBD2 (5 bases). V was shortened by 5 bases and J by 9 bases, with 11 bases between the two germline ends. Germline-derived CDR1 and CDR2 are MNHEY and SVGAGI. The CDR3 extends over 12 amino acids. The CDR3 nucleotides read TGTGCCAGCAGTACCGACTATGGTGAGCAGTTCTTC. Protein: CASSTDYGEQFF.

V is TRBV7-9 and J is TRBJ2-5; D gene uncertain. The DNA end is a closer match to TRBJ2-7, so the J assignment may be wrong. Germline V gene data show CDR1 as SEHNR and CDR2 as FQNEAQ (reference sequence). There are 12 residues in the CDR3. Here the CDR3 reads CASSFAADEQYF. CDR3 sequence (DNA): TGTGCCAGCAGCTTTGCGGCGGACGAGCAGTACTTC.

The J gene is TRBJ1-2, the V gene TRBV11-2; possibly TRBD1 for D (5 bases). This CDR3 is built from 14 residues. Trimming left V 0 bases short and J 3 bases short, with 8 bases between. Germline assignment: CDR1 SGHAT and CDR2 FQNNGV. This chain's CDR3 is CASSLEDNYYGYTF. The CDR3 DNA is TGTGCCAGCAGCTTAGAGGACAACTACTATGGCTACACCTTC. Using reference TRBV11-2 and TRBJ1-2 for the parts outside the CDR3, the full variable domain is EAGVAQSPRYKIIEKRQSVAFWCNPISGHATLYWYQQILGQGPKLLIQFQNNGVVDDSQLPKDRFSAERLKGVDSTLKIQPAKLEDSAVYLCASSLEDNYYGYTFGSGTRLTVV.

The chain is built from TRBV24-1 and TRBJ2-2; TRBD2 is a possible D gene (6 bases). CDR3 size: 13 residues. Looked up from germline, CDR1 is KGHDR and CDR2 is SFDVKD. Trimming removed 8 bases from V and 6 bases from J, with 12 bases in between. CDR3: CATTNGGSGELFF. As DNA, the CDR3 is TGTGCCACCACTAACGGGGGTTCCGGGGAGCTGTTTTTT.

The V call is TRBV29-1, the J call TRBJ2-7, with unresolved D. The CDR3 has 13 amino acids. The ends were cut back, 3 bases at V and 7 bases at J, with 16 bases in the middle. Germline CDR1 and CDR2: SQVTM and ANQGSEA. This CDR3 is CSVDYRVRNEQYF. The CDR3 nucleotides are TGCAGCGTTGATTATCGGGTGAGAAATGAGCAGTACTTC.

J is TRBJ1-2 and V is TRBV7-9; D call uncertain. The CDR3 runs 15 residues. Germline V lookup: CDR1 SEHNR, CDR2 FQNEAQ (reference sequence). V lost 4 bases to trimming and J lost 0 bases, with 12 bases between them. The CDR3 sequence: CASSSQVVANYGYTF. The CDR3 DNA sequence: TGTGCCAGCAGCTCGCAGGTTGTAGCTAACTATGGCTACACCTTC.

The J gene is TRBJ2-3, the V gene TRBV2; 11 nucleotides agree with TRBD2. In germline, CDR1 is SNHLY, CDR2 FYNNEI. After removal of 2 bases from V and 4 bases from J, the junction contained 8 bases not matched to a gene. The CDR3 is 17 amino acids. Written as DNA, the CDR3 is TGTGCCAGCAGTGAATTTAGCGGGAGGGCCGAGGCAGATACGCAGTATTTT. Residues: CASSEFSGRAEADTQYF.

This chain uses TRBV3-1 with TRBJ1-4, with D possibly TRBD1 on 5 matching bases. V shed 8 bases and J shed 0 bases, with 13 bases lying between them. Germline V gene data show CDR1 as LGHDT and CDR2 as YNNKEL (reference sequence). The CDR3 sequence is 15 residues long. The CDR3 coding sequence is TGTGCCAGCGCCACAGGAAGATCAACTAATGAAAAACTGTTTTTT. It is translated as CASATGRSTNEKLFF.

The genes are TRBV12-5 and TRBJ2-3, with TRBD1 identical over 9 bases. Germline V lookup: CDR1 LGHNT, CDR2 FRNRAP. The V and J ends lost 1 base and 8 bases, in that order; junction bases with no gene match: 7. The CDR3 totals 15 residues. CDR3 bases: TGTGCTAGTGGTTTGGGCGGACAGGGGAATGTTACGCAGTATTTT. Encoded protein: CASGLGGQGNVTQYF.

V and J are TRBV12-3 or TRBV12-4 and TRBJ2-1, with D unclear. The CDR3 contains 11 residues. Trimming shortened V by 3 bases and J by 8 bases, and 5 bases separated the two germline ends. The CDR3 DNA reads TGTGCCAGCAGTTTTGATGATGAGCAGTTCTTC. Translation gives CASSFDDEQFF.

The chain joins TRBV2 to TRBJ2-5; no clear D. This CDR3 is 13 amino acids long. The V gene lost 3 bases and the J gene lost 11 bases, with 16 bases spanning the gap. CDR1 and CDR2 (germline): SNHLY, FYNNEI. The CDR3 region is CASSENRLEEQYF. In DNA, the CDR3 is TGTGCCAGCAGTGAGAACCGTCTTGAAGAGCAGTACTTC.

The chain recombines TRBV7-2 with TRBJ2-4, with D tentatively TRBD1 (5 bases). CDR3 length: 15 residues. Germline CDR1 SGHTA, CDR2 FQGNSA. Trimming stripped 1 base from V and 5 bases from J, with 12 bases between. The CDR3 DNA sequence: TGTGCCAGCAGCTTAGTCCAGGCCAGGGAAAACATTCAGTACTTC. This encodes CASSLVQARENIQYF.

The V and J genes are TRBV12-3 or TRBV12-4 and TRBJ2-7, with D perhaps TRBD1 (6 bases). V was pared by 4 bases and J by 0 bases, with 13 bases between. The CDR3 has 15 residues. In DNA form, the CDR3 reads TGTGCCAGCAGTTCCTGGACAGAGAGCTCCTACGAGCAGTACTTC. It yields the protein CASSSWTESSYEQYF.

This chain links TRBV7-9 with TRBJ2-7; tentative D call: TRBD2 (6 bases). TRBJ2-5 matches the DNA end more closely, so the J call is doubtful. The CDR3 consists of 13 residues. Germline values: CDR1 SEHNR, CDR2 FQNEAQ (reference sequence). The CDR3 DNA sequence: TGTGCCAGCAGCTCCGGGAGTCTCAAGACCCAGTACTTC. This gives the protein CASSSGSLKTQYF.

This clonotype occurred a few times. The chain combines TRBV4-2 with TRBJ1-2; possibly TRBD1 for D (5 bases). Germline loops: CDR1 LGHNA, CDR2 YNFKEQ. This CDR3 is 15 amino acids long. The ends were cut back, 0 bases at V and 3 bases at J, with 11 bases in the middle. The DNA of the CDR3 is TGTGCCAGCAGCCAAGATTGGCAGGGCCACTATGGCTACACCTTC. Protein product: CASSQDWQGHYGYTF.

The table lists this clonotype with a few counts. The chain joins TRBV4-3 to TRBJ2-7; either TRBD1 or TRBD2 may supply D (5 bases each). The CDR3 is made up of 15 amino acids. Looked up from germline, CDR1 is LGHNA and CDR2 is YSLEER. V gave up 1 base and J gave up 1 base, with 11 bases separating them. The CDR3 region has the DNA TGCGCCAGCAGCCAAGGTCCGGGGCTGTCCTACGAGCAGTACTTC. It yields the protein CASSQGPGLSYEQYF.

This chain links TRBV3-1 with TRBJ1-1; D perhaps matches TRBD1 (6 bases). Between the trimmed V and J ends, which lost 4 bases and 2 bases, there was a span of 14 bases. Germline V CDR1 and CDR2: LGHDT, YNNKEL (reference sequence). CDR3 length equals 15 residues. The CDR3: CASSPTRGGNTEAFF. CDR3 nucleotide sequence: TGTGCCAGCAGCCCCACGAGGGGGGGAAACACTGAAGCTTTCTTT.

The V call is TRBV5-1, the J call TRBJ2-1; D perhaps matches TRBD1 (6 bases). The J call may be faulty, since TRBJ2-7 better matches the DNA end. Germline lookup yields CDR1 SGHRS and CDR2 YFSETQ. This CDR3 contains 15 residues. The CDR3 reads CASSRTGTPAYEQYF. The CDR3, as DNA: TGCGCCAGCAGCCGGACCGGGACACCCGCGTACGAGCAGTACTTC.

This clonotype was recorded a few times. The J gene is TRBJ2-7, the V gene TRBV27; 13 bases map to TRBD2. Germline V gene lookup returns CDR1 MNHEY and CDR2 SMNVEV (reference sequence). This CDR3 has 17 amino acids. V was clipped by 3 bases and J by 3 bases; unmatched bases: 8. The CDR3 nucleotides are TGTGCCAGCAGTTTTCAATGGACTAGCGGGGGCGGCTACGAGCAGTACTTC. Residues: CASSFQWTSGGGYEQYF.

The rearrangement uses TRBV10-2 and TRBJ1-6; TRBD1 aligns across 9 bases. The V and J ends lost 6 bases and 7 bases, in that order; junction bases with no gene match: 7. Per germline, CDR1 WSHSY and CDR2 SAAADI. CDR3 size: 15 residues. CDR3 nucleotides: TGCGCCAGCAGACCCCCGGGACAGGGAAATTCACCCCTCCACTTT. Translated, it gives CASRPPGQGNSPLHF.

The rearrangement links TRBV7-9 to TRBJ2-4; D is undetermined. The last part of the DNA fits TRBJ2-7 better; the J call may be wrong. Germline CDR1 is SEHNR and CDR2 is FQNEAQ (reference sequence). The CDR3 extends over 14 amino acids. For the CDR3, the DNA is TGTGCCAGCAGCGACCTAGGCTACCTCTACGAGCAGTACTTC. It codes for CASSDLGYLYEQYF.

The V call is TRBV20-1, the J call TRBJ2-3; tentative D call: TRBD2 (5 bases). The germline V gene encodes CDR1 DFQATT and CDR2 SNEGSKA (reference sequence). The CDR3 contains 13 residues. The ends were cut back, 6 bases at V and 6 bases at J, with 16 bases in the middle. The CDR3 bases are TGCAGTGCCGACGGGATCCCCCGGGATACGCAGTATTTT. Translation: CSADGIPRDTQYF.

V gene TRBV20-1 combines with J gene TRBJ2-5, with a weak D call TRBD2 (5 bases). In germline, CDR1 is DFQATT, CDR2 SNEGSKA (reference sequence). The CDR3 loop spans 12 amino acids. V gave up 3 bases and J gave up 2 bases, with 7 bases separating them. CDR3 bases: TGCAGTGCTAGTCTAGCTCAAGAGACCCAGTACTTC. Protein: CSASLAQETQYF.

The V and J genes are TRBV30 and TRBJ2-5; unclear D gene. V was shortened by 2 bases and J by 3 bases, with 7 bases between the two germline ends. The CDR3 spans 12 residues. In germline, CDR1 is GTSNPN, CDR2 SVGIG (reference sequence). The CDR3 reads CAWSLGEETQYF. CDR3 in DNA: TGTGCCTGGAGTCTAGGCGAAGAGACCCAGTACTTC.

The table lists this clonotype with a count of one. This chain links TRBV20-1 with TRBJ2-1; no clear D gene. The CDR3 consists of 14 residues. Between the trimmed V and J ends, which lost 6 bases and 4 bases, there was a span of 16 bases. The germline V gene encodes CDR1 DFQATT and CDR2 SNEGSKA (reference sequence). The DNA for the CDR3 is TGCAGTGCCCCGCTCGTGTGGGTATACAATGAGCAGTTCTTC. This gives the protein CSAPLVWVYNEQFF.

This clonotype turned up a few times. The J gene is TRBJ2-1, the V gene TRBV27; 7 bases line up with TRBD2. Per the germline V gene, CDR1 is MNHEY and CDR2 is SMNVEV (reference sequence). The V segment lost 3 bases and the J segment 8 bases; nucleotides outside the gene matches: 10. This CDR3 is 15 amino acids long. CDR3 nucleotides: TGTGCCAGCAGTTTGGGGACTAACCTGGGTCATGAGCAGTTCTTC. Residues: CASSLGTNLGHEQFF.

Comment on this clonotype: A read error is possible here, since a much larger clone lies one base away. The rearrangement links TRBV7-2 to TRBJ2-5; 8 positions agree with TRBD2. Germline loops: CDR1 SGHTA, CDR2 FQGNSA. The CDR3 has 15 amino acids. V was pared by 5 bases and J by 11 bases, with 16 bases of the junction left unmatched. CDR3: CASSAGRAGANEQYF. The DNA of the CDR3 is TGTGCCAGCAGCGCGGGACGAGCGGGAGCCAATGAGCAGTACTTC.

J is TRBJ2-1 and V is TRBV10-3; no reliable D call. The CDR3 runs 17 residues. CDR1 and CDR2 (germline): ENHRY, SYGVKD. With 8 bases removed from V and 4 bases from J, the gap between germline ends came to 24 bases. CDR3 region: CAIRQRAHSLLYNEQFF. CDR3 nucleotide sequence: TGTGCCATCCGCCAAAGGGCTCACAGCTTACTGTACAATGAGCAGTTCTTC.